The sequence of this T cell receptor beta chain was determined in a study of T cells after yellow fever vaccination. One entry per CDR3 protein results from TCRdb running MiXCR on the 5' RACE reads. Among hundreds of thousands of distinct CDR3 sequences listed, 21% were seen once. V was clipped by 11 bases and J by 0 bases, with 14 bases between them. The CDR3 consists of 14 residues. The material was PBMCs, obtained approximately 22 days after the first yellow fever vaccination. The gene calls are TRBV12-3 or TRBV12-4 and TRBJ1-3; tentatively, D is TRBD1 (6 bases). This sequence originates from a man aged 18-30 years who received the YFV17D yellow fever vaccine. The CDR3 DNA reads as TGTGCCGCGTCAAGGGGGGGCTCTGGAAACACCATATATTTT. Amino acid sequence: CAASRGGSGNTIYF.